This T cell receptor (beta chain) emerged from a study of T cells in Graves' hyperthyroidism and ophthalmopathy. Points from the study as a whole: Most thyroid clonotypes with frequency above 0.001 were detected in blood.

It was considered stable Graves' hyperthyroidism when ophthalmopathy did not progress within 18 months. Authors of the study amplified TCR beta CDR3 regions from RNA transcripts. TCR CDR3 underwent first-round RT-PCR with the HTBI primer set. TCRdb itself ran the multiplex PCR reads through MiXCR, one entry per CDR3 protein. Of 350,000 to 450,000 distinct CDR3 sequences listed, around 13% are singletons. This clonotype was counted once. Its matching antigen is unknown. V was shortened by 4 bases and J by 2 bases, with 12 bases between the two germline ends. CDR3 length equals 15 residues. The sequenced sample consisted of blood. The V call is TRBV12-3 or TRBV12-4, the J call TRBJ2-1, with D possibly TRBD2 on 6 matching bases. The receptor comes from a woman aged 55-70 years with Graves' hyperthyroidism. DNA of the CDR3: TGTGCCAGCAGTTGGGACTCGTTAACCTACAATGAGCAGTTCTTC. Translating it yields CASSWDSLTYNEQFF.